This T cell receptor (beta chain) is from a study of T cell clones after liver transplantation. Assay: immunoSEQ multiplex PCR; the TCRdb copy retains only in-frame clones and omits some. This table has approximately 100,000 clones, about 81% appearing once. The CDR3 consists of 15 residues. V shed 5 bases and J shed 6 bases, with 19 bases lying between them. Germline-derived CDR1 and CDR2 are SGHTA and FQGTGA. The sequencing used CD4+ T cells from blood, collected before liver transplant. This rearrangement joins TRBV7-3 to TRBJ1-1; weak D call: TRBD1 (6 bases). This TCR was sampled from a human donor who received a liver transplant. The CDR3 protein is CASSLQVAGVAEAFF. CDR3 DNA: TGTGCCAGCAGCCTTCAGGTCGCAGGGGTTGCTGAAGCTTTCTTT.